One sample yielded the 30 T cell receptor beta chains listed below, sequenced in a study of STAT3 mutations in large granular lymphocyte leukemia. Only in-frame clones appear in the TCRdb table, and some are missing; sequencing was by immunoSEQ multiplex PCR. The sample contains over 10,000 clones, over 70% of which appear only once. Study-level results: Every T-cell large granular lymphocyte leukemia patient had at least one immunodominant TCR beta clonotype.

Antigens for these TCRs are unknown. The specimen sequenced was peripheral blood mononuclear cells. The receptors derive from a man aged 55 to 70 with T-cell large granular lymphocyte leukemia. Some clones in this sample may be carry-over from other donors' samples.

The rearrangement joins TRBV15 to TRBJ2-1; D is unclear. Germline CDR1 and CDR2: LNHNV and YYDKDF (reference sequence). Trimming took 3 bases from V and 7 from J, leaving 10 bases between them. The CDR3 runs 13 residues. CDR3 nucleotide sequence: TGTGCCACCAGCAGGTCCCAGTCGAATGAGCAGTTCTTC. As protein: CATSRSQSNEQFF. Full variable domain (remainder filled in from reference TRBV15 and TRBJ2-1): DAMVIQNPRYQVTQFGKPVTLSCSQTLNHNVMYWYQQKSSQAPKLLFHYYDKDFNNEADTPDNFQSRRPNTSFCFLDIRSPGLGDTAMYLCATSRSQSNEQFFGPGTRLTVL.

DNA for the CDR3: TGTGCCAGCAGCCAGAGACAGCTCCCAGGGCTCTACAATGAGCAGTTCTTC. It specifies CASSQRQLPGLYNEQFF. The chain uses TRBV5-4 and TRBJ2-1, with D possibly matching TRBD1 (5 bases). CDR3 length: 17 residues. V lost 4 bases, J lost 3 bases, and 20 bases lay in between. CDR1 is SGHNT, CDR2 YYREEE, per germline (reference sequence).

A single count supports this clone. The chain couples TRBV6-5 to TRBJ1-2; D is unclear. The CDR3 has 15 amino acids. From germline, CDR1 is MNHEY and CDR2 SVGAGI. The V gene lost 0 bases and the J gene lost 0 bases, with 8 bases spanning the gap. The CDR3 DNA is TGTGCCAGCAGTTACTCAGACGGTACTAACTATGGCTACACCTTC. Translation gives CASSYSDGTNYGYTF.

The V call is TRBV28, the J call TRBJ2-3; perhaps D is TRBD1 or TRBD2 (5 bases each). Trimming took 3 bases from V and 2 from J, leaving 15 bases between them. The CDR3 has 16 amino acids. Germline V gene data show CDR1 as MDHEN and CDR2 as SYDVKM. CDR3: CASSLAPGRTTDTQYF. CDR3 in DNA: TGTGCCAGCAGTTTGGCCCCGGGACGGACCACAGATACGCAGTATTTT.

This chain joins TRBV2 and TRBJ2-7; 7 bases are shared with TRBD1. The CDR3 runs to 12 residues. CDR1 is SNHLY, CDR2 FYNNEI, per germline. J was trimmed by 9 bases and V by 6 bases; bases with no gene match: 8. CDR3: CASREQQGTQYF. The CDR3 coding sequence is TGTGCCAGCAGAGAACAACAGGGGACGCAGTACTTC.

CDR3 loop: CASSQDLGAGEKLFF. The DNA of the CDR3 is TGTGCCAGCAGCCAAGATCTGGGGGCGGGTGAAAAACTGTTTTTT. The gene calls are TRBV14 and TRBJ1-4, with a possible D match to TRBD1 (6 bases). CDR1 is SGHDN and CDR2 is FVKESK in the germline V gene. This CDR3 contains 15 residues. Trimming left V 0 bases short and J 7 bases short, with 12 bases between. Looking up the rest from reference TRBV14 and TRBJ1-4 gives the full variable domain: EAGVTQFPSHSVIEKGQTVTLRCDPISGHDNLYWYRRVMGKEIKFLLHFVKESKQDESGMPNNRFLAERTGGTYSTLKVQPAELEDSGVYFCASSQDLGAGEKLFFGSGTQLSVL.

This chain uses TRBV20-1 with TRBJ1-1; 7 bases agree with TRBD1. The germline CDR1 and CDR2 sequences are DFQATT and SNEGSKA (reference sequence). There are 11 residues in the CDR3. J was trimmed by 9 bases and V by 5 bases; bases with no gene match: 6. For the CDR3, the DNA is TGCAGTGCTCGAAGACAGGGCCAAGCTTTCTTT. Translating gives CSARRQGQAFF.

In its sample, this clone was seen a few times. V is TRBV19 and J is TRBJ2-3; a weak D match, TRBD1 (6 bases). The ends were cut back, 9 bases at V and 6 bases at J, with 16 bases in the middle. Germline CDR1 is LNHDA and CDR2 is SQIVND (reference sequence). The CDR3 has 13 amino acids. The CDR3 here is CASREQGSDTQYF. Written as DNA, the CDR3 is TGTGCCAGCCGGGAACAGGGCAGCGATACGCAGTATTTT. The full variable domain, its missing parts supplied by reference TRBV19 and TRBJ2-3, is DGGITQSPKYLFRKEGQNVTLSCEQNLNHDAMYWYRQDPGQGLRLIYYSQIVNDFQKGDIAEGYSVSREKKESFPLTVTSAQKNPTAFYLCASREQGSDTQYFGPGTRLTVL.

The genes are TRBV19 and TRBJ2-3; 9 bases match TRBD2. The length of the CDR3 is 14 residues. Trimming took 8 bases from V and 3 from J; bases not matched to a gene: 6. From germline, CDR1 is LNHDA and CDR2 SQIVND (reference sequence). The CDR3 sequence is CASRREGLTDTQYF. The CDR3 bases are TGTGCCAGTCGGCGGGAGGGCCTGACAGATACGCAGTATTTT. The full variable domain, rest sourced from reference TRBV19 and TRBJ2-3, is DGGITQSPKYLFRKEGQNVTLSCEQNLNHDAMYWYRQDPGQGLRLIYYSQIVNDFQKGDIAEGYSVSREKKESFPLTVTSAQKNPTAFYLCASRREGLTDTQYFGPGTRLTVL.

The chain has TRBV4-1 and TRBJ1-2; the D is unclear. CDR1 is MGHRA and CDR2 is YSYEKL in the germline V gene. The CDR3 covers 15 residues. The V end lost 4 bases, the J end lost 7 bases, and 19 bases lay between the germline ends. The CDR3 DNA sequence: TGCGCCAGCAGCCTTACCGAAGGCAGGCGGGGTGGCTACACCTTC. Its protein product is CASSLTEGRRGGYTF.

This rearrangement joins TRBV5-5 to TRBJ2-1; either TRBD1 or TRBD2 may fit D (6 bases each). CDR1 and CDR2 (germline): SGHKS, YYEKEE (reference sequence). The CDR3 spans 16 residues. Trimming cost V 3 bases and J 8 bases, with 21 bases left between them. CDR3 bases: TGTGCCAGCAGCTCGCTCCCGGGGGCCCCCGGGGATGAGCAGTTCTTC. Translation: CASSSLPGAPGDEQFF.

The chain employs TRBV28 and TRBJ1-5, with 7 bases fitting TRBD1. The V segment lost 10 bases and the J segment 8 bases; nucleotides outside the gene matches: 8. Per germline, CDR1 MDHEN and CDR2 SYDVKM. This CDR3 comprises 12 residues. The CDR3 loop reads CATKQGPEPQHF. The CDR3 DNA sequence: TGTGCCACCAAACAGGGGCCGGAGCCCCAGCATTTT. Full variable domain (outside the CDR3, taken from reference TRBV28 and TRBJ1-5): DVKVTQSSRYLVKRTGEKVFLECVQDMDHENMFWYRQDPGLGLRLIYFSYDVKMKEKGDIPEGYSVSREKKERFSLILESASTNQTSMYLCATKQGPEPQHFGDGTRLSIL.

This clone was seen a few times. The gene calls are TRBV25-1 and TRBJ1-2; a weak D match, TRBD1 (5 bases). CDR1 is MGHDK and CDR2 is SYGVNS in the germline V gene. Trimming removed 6 bases at V and 6 bases at J, with 17 bases between. The CDR3 has 14 amino acids. This CDR3 reads CASSKRGRDDGYTF. CDR3 coding DNA: TGTGCCAGCAGCAAAAGGGGCAGGGACGATGGCTACACCTTC.

This clone was seen a few times. The V call is TRBV2, the J call TRBJ2-7; 12 positions match TRBD1. Looked up from germline, CDR1 is SNHLY and CDR2 is FYNNEI. V trimming: 5 bases; J trimming: 5 bases; junction bases outside the gene matches: 4. CDR3 size: 14 residues. The chain's CDR3 is CASSRDRGRDEQYF. In DNA form, the CDR3 reads TGTGCCAGCAGTCGGGACAGGGGGCGCGACGAGCAGTACTTC.

The chain employs TRBV4-3 and TRBJ2-3; 8 positions match TRBD1. This CDR3 is built from 16 residues. Germline values: CDR1 LGHNA, CDR2 YSLEER. V dropped 6 bases and J dropped 2; count of bases not matched to a gene: 10. As DNA, the CDR3 is TGCGCCAGCAGTTTTCGACAGGGGCCCCCCACAGATACGCAGTATTTT. As protein: CASSFRQGPPTDTQYF.

This clone was counted a few times. V is TRBV6-5 and J is TRBJ1-5; D is perhaps TRBD1 (6 bases). The V gene lost 2 bases and the J gene lost 5 bases, with 10 bases spanning the gap. CDR3 length equals 14 residues. Germline V lookup: CDR1 MNHEY, CDR2 SVGAGI. The chain's CDR3 is CASSYRQGYQPQHF. CDR3 in DNA: TGTGCCAGCAGTTACAGGCAGGGGTATCAGCCCCAGCATTTT.

This clone is a singleton in its sample. The chain couples TRBV28 to TRBJ1-5; TRBD1 matches at 8 bases. CDR1 is MDHEN and CDR2 is SYDVKM in the germline V gene. The CDR3 extends over 16 amino acids. V shed 8 bases, J shed 4 bases, and the junction held 13 bases outside the gene matches. The CDR3 DNA follows: TGTGCCAGCGGATTCCAGGCGGACAGGGCTAATCAGCCCCAGCATTTT. Its translation is CASGFQADRANQPQHF.

The chain couples TRBV6-1 to TRBJ1-5; no clear D. Germline V gene lookup returns CDR1 MNHNS and CDR2 SASEGT. Between the trimmed V and J ends, which lost 3 bases and 6 bases, there was a span of 9 bases. The CDR3 is 13 amino acids. CDR3 in amino acids: CASSEGNFQPQHF. The CDR3 DNA follows: TGTGCCAGCAGTGAGGGGAATTTTCAGCCCCAGCATTTT.

V gene TRBV28 combines with J gene TRBJ2-7, with D unresolved. The CDR3 is 12 amino acids. The V end was cut by 7 bases, the J end by 0 bases, with 7 bases between. Germline CDR1 reads MDHEN; CDR2 reads SYDVKM. For the CDR3, the DNA is TGTGCCAGCAAGGCTAGCTCCTACGAGCAGTACTTC. Translated: CASKASSYEQYF.

This clone is a singleton in its sample. The CDR3 reads CASSHRQGGTEAFF. Here the CDR3 DNA reads TGTGCCAGCAGTCACAGACAGGGGGGCACTGAAGCTTTCTTT. The J gene is TRBJ1-1, the V gene TRBV6-6; 9 nucleotides agree with TRBD1. The CDR3 contains 14 residues. V lost 5 bases and J lost 4; bases outside the gene matches: 5. CDR1 is MNHNY and CDR2 is SVGAGI in the germline V gene (reference sequence).

The chain's CDR3 is CASSRVQGPLAKNIQYF. The CDR3 DNA follows: TGTGCCAGCAGCCGGGTACAGGGGCCCTTAGCCAAAAACATTCAGTACTTC. This chain connects TRBV7-9 to TRBJ2-4; 7 nucleotides align to TRBD1. Germline V CDR1 and CDR2: SEHNR, FQNEAQ (reference sequence). CDR3 length: 17 residues. Trimming at V came to 5 bases and at J to 0 bases, leaving 10 bases not matched to a gene.

The gene calls are TRBV15 and TRBJ2-7; 11 bases match TRBD1. This CDR3 contains 16 residues. The V segment lost 3 bases and the J segment 1 base; nucleotides outside the gene matches: 5. The germline V gene encodes CDR1 LNHNV and CDR2 YYDKDF (reference sequence). CDR3 sequence reads: CATSSSGQGASYEQYF. CDR3 sequence (DNA): TGTGCCACCAGCAGCTCCGGACAGGGGGCTTCCTACGAGCAGTACTTC.

V usage is TRBV29-1 and J usage is TRBJ2-7; 7 bases agree with TRBD1. The junction had 6 bases not matched to a gene; V was cut back by 5 bases and J by 2 bases. Germline values: CDR1 SQVTM, CDR2 ANQGSEA. This CDR3 has 13 residues. CDR3 protein: CSVFETGTYEQYF. The CDR3, as DNA: TGCAGCGTTTTTGAGACAGGGACCTACGAGCAGTACTTC.

This clone turned up a few times. This sequence joins TRBV5-4 and TRBJ2-1, with 9 positions matching TRBD1. Germline V gene sequence: CDR1 SGHNT, CDR2 YYREEE (reference sequence). The CDR3 length is 16 residues. J lost 3 bases, V lost 4 bases, and 8 bases had no gene match. CDR3 coding DNA: TGTGCCAGCAGCCTCTCGACAGGGGGTTTCTACAATGAGCAGTTCTTC. This sequence encodes CASSLSTGGFYNEQFF.

The chain combines TRBV30 with TRBJ2-3, with 7 bases fitting TRBD1. Germline assignment: CDR1 GTSNPN and CDR2 SVGIG (reference sequence). The ends lost 1 base at V and 4 bases at J; junction bases unmatched: 14. The CDR3 extends over 17 amino acids. The CDR3 reads CAWSDERLGQWSDTQYF. In DNA form, the CDR3 reads TGTGCCTGGAGTGATGAACGATTGGGACAGTGGTCAGATACGCAGTATTTT.

The gene calls are TRBV9 and TRBJ2-5; D remains unclear. Germline V gives CDR1 SGDLS, CDR2 YYNGEE. The CDR3 has 16 residues. V lost 1 base to trimming and J lost 0 bases, with 13 bases between them. CDR3 amino acids: CASSVTPLSNQETQYF. The CDR3 region has the DNA TGTGCCAGCAGCGTAACCCCTTTGAGCAACCAAGAGACCCAGTACTTC. The full variable domain, its missing parts supplied by reference TRBV9 and TRBJ2-5, is DSGVTQTPKHLITATGQRVTLRCSPRSGDLSVYWYQQSLDQGLQFLIQYYNGEERAKGNILERFSAQQFPDLHSELNLSSLELGDSALYFCASSVTPLSNQETQYFGPGTRLLVL.

The chain uses TRBV5-4 and TRBJ2-7; TRBD1 or TRBD2 may be the D gene (5 bases each). Trimming left V 4 bases short and J 0 bases short, with 14 bases between. The CDR3 extends over 15 amino acids. The germline CDR1 and CDR2 sequences are SGHNT and YYREEE (reference sequence). The CDR3 nucleotides read TGTGCCAGCAGCCATTTAGGGGAGTACTCCTACGAGCAGTACTTC. It translates to CASSHLGEYSYEQYF. Variable domain in full (rest from reference TRBV5-4 and TRBJ2-7): ETGVTQSPTHLIKTRGQQVTLRCSSQSGHNTVSWYQQALGQGPQFIFQYYREEENGRGNFPPRFSGLQFPNYSSELNVNALELDDSALYLCASSHLGEYSYEQYFGPGTRLTVT.

For the CDR3, the DNA is TGTGCCAGCAGTTACTCTAGCGGGAGCGGGGAGACCCAGTACTTC. Protein: CASSYSSGSGETQYF. J is TRBJ2-5 and V is TRBV6-6; 9 bases match TRBD2. This CDR3 comprises 15 residues. The germline gives CDR1 MNHNY, CDR2 SVGAGI (reference sequence). The V gene end was trimmed by 0 bases and the J gene end by 5 bases; junction bases not matched to a gene: 4.

CDR3 residues: CASSLAVGRGPTDTQYF. CDR3 nucleotides: TGCGCCAGCAGCTTGGCCGTGGGGCGGGGTCCCACAGATACGCAGTATTTT. The chain couples TRBV5-1 to TRBJ2-3; TRBD2 is a possible D gene (6 bases). CDR1 SGHRS and CDR2 YFSETQ come from the germline V gene. CDR3 length: 17 amino acids. With 0 bases removed from V and 2 bases from J, the gap between germline ends came to 16 bases.

V usage is TRBV18 and J usage is TRBJ2-7; D unclear. This CDR3 comprises 13 residues. V was trimmed by 6 bases and J by 2 bases, leaving 11 bases between them. The germline V gene encodes CDR1 KGHSH and CDR2 LQKENI. The CDR3 sequence is CASSPKAPYEQYF. For the CDR3, the DNA is TGTGCCAGCTCCCCAAAAGCGCCCTACGAGCAGTACTTC.